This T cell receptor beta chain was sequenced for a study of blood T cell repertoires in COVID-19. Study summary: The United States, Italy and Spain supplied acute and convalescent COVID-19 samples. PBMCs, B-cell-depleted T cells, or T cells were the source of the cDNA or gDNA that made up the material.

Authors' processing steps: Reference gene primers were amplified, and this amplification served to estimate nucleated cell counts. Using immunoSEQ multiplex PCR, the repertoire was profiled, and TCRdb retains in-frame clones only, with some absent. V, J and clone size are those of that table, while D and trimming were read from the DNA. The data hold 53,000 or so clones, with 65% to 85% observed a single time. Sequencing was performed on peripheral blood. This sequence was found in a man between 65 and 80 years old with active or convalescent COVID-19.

CDR3 amino acids: CASSEEGTIDMNTEAFF. CDR3 DNA sequence: TGTGCCAGCAGTGAGGAGGGAACGATAGACATGAACACTGAAGCTTTCTTT. The J gene is TRBJ1-1, the V gene TRBV25-1, with D unresolved. The CDR3 is 17 amino acids. Germline V gene lookup returns CDR1 MGHDK and CDR2 SYGVNS. With 3 bases removed from V and 0 bases from J, the gap between germline ends came to 17 bases.